A single sample is the source of the 4 T cell receptor beta chains below, sequenced in a study of shared T cell receptors in the human thymus. This table comes from immunoSEQ multiplex PCR, and its TCRdb copy is limited to in-frame clones, with some not included. The profile shows some 720,000 clones, over 75% of them singletons. These same data were also listed under a study on human thymus T cells.

Sequencing was performed on thymocytes. The receptors shown here come from a boy in the first two years of life with a congenital heart defect.

This chain uses TRBV20-1 with TRBJ2-7; D gene ambiguous. The V gene's germline CDR1 is DFQATT and CDR2 SNEGSKA (reference sequence). The CDR3 length is 11 residues. Trimming pared 6 bases from V and 6 bases from J, leaving 12 bases between. CDR3 bases: TGCAGTGCACAGACCATCGGCGAGCAGTACTTC. It specifies CSAQTIGEQYF.

The J gene is TRBJ1-4, the V gene TRBV28, with D possibly being TRBD1 (5 bases). Deletions cut 7 bases from V and 7 bases from J, with 31 bases between. The CDR3 totals 19 residues. Germline CDR1 MDHEN, CDR2 SYDVKM. The CDR3 DNA follows: TGTGCCAGCACACCGACGACAGAGGGCCTATCGGGGGTGAGTGAAAAACTGTTTTTT. Its protein product is CASTPTTEGLSGVSEKLFF.

The chain is built from TRBV28 and TRBJ2-7; TRBD1 aligns across 7 bases. After removal of 1 base from V and 3 bases from J, the junction contained 3 bases not matched to a gene. CDR1 MDHEN and CDR2 SYDVKM come from the germline V gene. The CDR3 is 14 amino acids. The CDR3 region is CASSLYRGLYEQYF. CDR3 sequence (DNA): TGTGCCAGCAGTTTATATAGGGGGCTCTACGAGCAGTACTTC.

The chain employs TRBV4-3 and TRBJ2-7; 11 bases map to TRBD2. Germline CDR1 LGHNA, CDR2 YSLEER. The CDR3 is made up of 15 amino acids. J was trimmed by 5 bases and V by 2 bases; bases with no gene match: 5. CDR3 in amino acids: CASSQSTSGSHEQYF. The CDR3 DNA reads as TGCGCCAGCAGCCAATCAACTAGCGGGAGCCACGAGCAGTACTTC.